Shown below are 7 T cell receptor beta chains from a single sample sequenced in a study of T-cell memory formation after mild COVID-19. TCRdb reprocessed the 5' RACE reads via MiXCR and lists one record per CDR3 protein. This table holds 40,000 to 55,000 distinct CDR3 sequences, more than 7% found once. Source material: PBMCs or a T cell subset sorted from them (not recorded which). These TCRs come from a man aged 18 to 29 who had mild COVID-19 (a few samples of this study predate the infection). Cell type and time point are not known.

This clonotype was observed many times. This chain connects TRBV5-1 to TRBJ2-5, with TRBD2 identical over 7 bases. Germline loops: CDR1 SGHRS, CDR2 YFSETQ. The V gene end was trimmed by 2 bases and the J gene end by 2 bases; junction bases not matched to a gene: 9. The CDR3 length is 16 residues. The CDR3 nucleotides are TGCGCCAGCAGCTTCTTCTCCGGGGGGACGCAAGAGACCCAGTACTTC. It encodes CASSFFSGGTQETQYF.

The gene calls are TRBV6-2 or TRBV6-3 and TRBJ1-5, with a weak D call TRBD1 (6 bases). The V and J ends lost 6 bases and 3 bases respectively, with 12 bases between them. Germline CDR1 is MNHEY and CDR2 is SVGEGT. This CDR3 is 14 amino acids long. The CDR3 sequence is CASRAQGFNQPQHF. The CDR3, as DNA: TGTGCCAGCAGAGCACAGGGCTTCAATCAGCCCCAGCATTTT.

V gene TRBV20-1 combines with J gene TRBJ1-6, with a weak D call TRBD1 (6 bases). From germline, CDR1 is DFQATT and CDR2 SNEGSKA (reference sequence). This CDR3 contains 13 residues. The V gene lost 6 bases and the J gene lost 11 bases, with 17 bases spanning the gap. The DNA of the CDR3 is TGCAGTGCGGAGCACAGGGCCATGGCACCCCTCCACTTT. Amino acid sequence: CSAEHRAMAPLHF.

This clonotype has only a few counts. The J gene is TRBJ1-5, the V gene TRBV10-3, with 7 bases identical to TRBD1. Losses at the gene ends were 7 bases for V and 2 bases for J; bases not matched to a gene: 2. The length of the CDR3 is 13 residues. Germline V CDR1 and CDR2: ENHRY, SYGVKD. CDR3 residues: CAIKGTGNQPQHF. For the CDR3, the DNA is TGTGCCATCAAAGGGACAGGCAATCAGCCCCAGCATTTT.

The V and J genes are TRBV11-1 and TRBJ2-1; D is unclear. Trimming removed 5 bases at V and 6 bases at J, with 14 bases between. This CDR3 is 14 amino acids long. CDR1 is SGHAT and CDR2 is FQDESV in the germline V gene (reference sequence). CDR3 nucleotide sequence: TGTGCCAGCAGCCGTCGCACTCCGGCCAATGAGCAGTTCTTC. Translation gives CASSRRTPANEQFF.

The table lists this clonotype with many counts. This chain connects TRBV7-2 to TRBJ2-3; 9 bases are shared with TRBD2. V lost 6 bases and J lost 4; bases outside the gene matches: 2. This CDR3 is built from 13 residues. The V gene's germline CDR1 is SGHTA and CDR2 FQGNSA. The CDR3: CASRAGGPDTQYF. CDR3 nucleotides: TGTGCCAGCAGAGCGGGGGGACCAGATACGCAGTATTTT.

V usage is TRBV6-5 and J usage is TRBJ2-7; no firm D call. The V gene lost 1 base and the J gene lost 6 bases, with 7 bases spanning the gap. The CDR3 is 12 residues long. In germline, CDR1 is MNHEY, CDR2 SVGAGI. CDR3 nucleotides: TGTGCCAGCAGTTACTTCGGGCCCGAGCAGTACTTC. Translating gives CASSYFGPEQYF.